This entry lists 23 T cell receptor beta chains sequenced from one sample in a study of blood T cell repertoires in COVID-19. The data were produced by immunoSEQ multiplex PCR, yet TCRdb's version contains in-frame clones alone and is incomplete. The sample comprises 290,000 or so clones, 90% of which are singletons, and around 1.1% rests with the top ten. Sequenced sample: PBMCs or T cells enriched from blood (not recorded which). Every receptor here comes from a woman in her twenties or thirties who had recovered from COVID-19.

V is TRBV7-9 and J is TRBJ2-7, with D hard to call. Deletions cut 0 bases from V and 1 base from J, with 4 bases between. The CDR3 loop spans 13 amino acids. Germline CDR1 and CDR2: SEHNR and FQNEAQ (reference sequence). The CDR3 nucleotides are TGTGCCAGCAGCTTAGCCCTGTCCTACGAGCAGTACTTC. Its protein is CASSLALSYEQYF.

The chain recombines TRBV5-1 with TRBJ2-4; TRBD1 aligns across 8 bases. Unmatched junction bases numbered 5, after V lost 0 bases and J lost 9 bases. Germline CDR1 SGHRS, CDR2 YFSETQ. The CDR3 has 14 amino acids. CDR3 residues: CASSLANRGSIQYF. In DNA, the CDR3 is TGCGCCAGCAGCTTGGCGAACAGGGGGAGCATTCAGTACTTC.

This clone was seen just once. The V gene is TRBV11-2, the J gene TRBJ1-1; D is possibly TRBD1 (6 bases). With 5 bases removed from V and 8 bases from J, the gap between germline ends came to 9 bases. This CDR3 region has 11 residues. Germline CDR1 and CDR2: SGHAT and FQNNGV. The CDR3 loop reads CASSARGEAFF. The DNA of the CDR3 is TGTGCCAGCAGCGCAAGGGGGGAAGCTTTCTTT. The full variable domain, its missing parts supplied by reference TRBV11-2 and TRBJ1-1, is EAGVAQSPRYKIIEKRQSVAFWCNPISGHATLYWYQQILGQGPKLLIQFQNNGVVDDSQLPKDRFSAERLKGVDSTLKIQPAKLEDSAVYLCASSARGEAFFGQGTRLTVV.

The V gene is TRBV20-1, the J gene TRBJ1-4; 10 bases are shared with TRBD1. Trimming removed 4 bases from V and 10 bases from J; junction bases left unmatched: 12. The germline gives CDR1 DFQATT, CDR2 SNEGSKA (reference sequence). The CDR3 runs to 15 residues. CDR3 region: CSAIERGTGVRKLFF. Written as DNA, the CDR3 is TGCAGTGCTATTGAAAGGGGGACAGGGGTTAGAAAACTGTTTTTT.

The V gene is TRBV7-2, the J gene TRBJ1-1, with a possible D match to TRBD1 (6 bases). CDR3 length equals 13 residues. The V gene lost 4 bases and the J gene lost 0 bases, with 6 bases spanning the gap. In germline, CDR1 is SGHTA, CDR2 FQGNSA. This chain's CDR3 is CASSYRVNTEAFF. CDR3 bases: TGTGCCAGCAGCTACAGGGTGAACACTGAAGCTTTCTTT.

CDR3 sequence reads: CASSLLSDRVNQPQHF. CDR3 in DNA: TGTGCCAGCAGCTTACTATCGGACAGGGTCAATCAGCCCCAGCATTTT. The V call is TRBV7-6, the J call TRBJ1-5, with 8 bases aligning to TRBD1. The CDR3 is made up of 16 amino acids. V dropped 2 bases and J dropped 3; count of bases not matched to a gene: 6. CDR1 SGHVS and CDR2 FNYEAQ come from the germline V gene. Supplemented by reference TRBV7-6 and TRBJ1-5, the full variable domain reads GAGVSQSPRYKVTKRGQDVALRCDPISGHVSLYWYRQALGQGPEFLTYFNYEAQQDKSGLPNDRFSAERPEGSISTLTIQRTEQRDSAMYRCASSLLSDRVNQPQHFGDGTRLSIL.

CDR3 sequence: CAISVVLDRGNTEAFF. Written as DNA, the CDR3 is TGTGCCATCAGTGTAGTCTTAGACAGGGGGAACACTGAAGCTTTCTTT. The chain combines TRBV10-3 with TRBJ1-1; 8 bases are a match to TRBD1. Germline lookup yields CDR1 ENHRY and CDR2 SYGVKD. There are 16 residues in the CDR3. The trim removed 4 bases at V and 1 base at J, leaving 8 bases unmatched.

This chain connects TRBV30 to TRBJ2-1, with 12 bases identical to TRBD2. This CDR3 comprises 14 residues. Germline V gene sequence: CDR1 GTSNPN, CDR2 SVGIG (reference sequence). J gave up 2 bases and V 5 bases, and 1 base lay outside the gene matches. In DNA, the CDR3 is TGTGCCTGGGGACTAGCGGGACCCTACAATGAGCAGTTCTTC. This translates into CAWGLAGPYNEQFF.

V usage is TRBV12-1 and J usage is TRBJ1-5. TRBV12-1 is a listed pseudogene. CDR3 length equals 11 residues. The CDR3 DNA reads as TGTGCCAGCAGCTTGAGTCAGCCCCAGCATTTT. This gives the protein CASSLSQPQHF.

The genes are TRBV12-1 and TRBJ2-1; whether TRBD1, the table's D call, matches the DNA was not checked. TRBV12-1 is given as a pseudogene. The CDR3 sequence is 15 residues long. This CDR3 is CASSEGQGGDDEQFF. The CDR3 bases are TGTGCCAGCAGCGAGGGACAGGGAGGGGATGATGAGCAGTTCTTC.

This clone was recorded a few times. The chain employs TRBV5-5 and TRBJ1-1; D gene unclear. The germline gives CDR1 SGHKS, CDR2 YYEKEE (reference sequence). The germline V and J ends were trimmed by 3 bases and 1 base, with 13 bases remaining between them. The CDR3 totals 15 residues. CDR3 in amino acids: CASSYLFGQNTEAFF. CDR3 nucleotide sequence: TGTGCCAGCAGCTATTTATTTGGGCAGAACACTGAAGCTTTCTTT.

This chain connects TRBV27 to TRBJ2-5; 8 positions agree with TRBD2. Per germline, CDR1 MNHEY and CDR2 SMNVEV (reference sequence). Losses at the gene ends were 5 bases for V and 5 bases for J; bases not matched to a gene: 10. The length of the CDR3 is 15 residues. The CDR3, as DNA: TGTGCCAGCAGTACAACTAGCGGCCCCTGGGAGACCCAGTACTTC. It yields the protein CASSTTSGPWETQYF.

This clone was seen a few times. This chain connects TRBV5-4 to TRBJ1-4, with D possibly TRBD1 on 6 matching bases. Germline CDR1 SGHNT, CDR2 YYREEE (reference sequence). V shed 1 base and J shed 8 bases, with 12 bases lying between them. This CDR3 spans 14 amino acids. CDR3 DNA sequence: TGTGCCAGCAGCTTGCAGGACAGATGGGAAAAACTGTTTTTT. This encodes CASSLQDRWEKLFF.

The chain couples TRBV7-2 to TRBJ2-5; TRBD1 aligns across 11 bases. The germline CDR1 and CDR2 sequences are SGHTA and FQGNSA. CDR3 size: 14 residues. The ends lost 3 bases at V and 5 bases at J; junction bases unmatched: 2. CDR3 loop: CASSFGTGGETQYF. The CDR3 bases are TGTGCCAGCAGCTTCGGGACAGGGGGGGAGACCCAGTACTTC.

This clone has just a few counts. The genes are TRBV11-2 and TRBJ1-5, with D tentatively TRBD1 (5 bases). CDR3 length equals 13 residues. Per the germline V gene, CDR1 is SGHAT and CDR2 is FQNNGV. Deletions cut 4 bases from V and 6 bases from J, with 10 bases between. The CDR3 DNA sequence: TGTGCCAGCAGCTCACAGGAGGGTCAGCCCCAGCATTTT. Its translation: CASSSQEGQPQHF.

The chain has TRBV30 and TRBJ2-5; 8 nucleotides match TRBD2. The trim removed 2 bases at V and 5 bases at J, leaving 16 bases unmatched. The germline gives CDR1 GTSNPN, CDR2 SVGIG (reference sequence). The CDR3 length is 17 residues. The CDR3 loop reads CAWSLVAGGPSGETQYF. CDR3 in DNA: TGTGCCTGGAGTCTCGTGGCGGGAGGACCTTCGGGGGAGACCCAGTACTTC.

The rearrangement uses TRBV28 and TRBJ1-5, with D unresolved. This CDR3 has 12 residues. Germline CDR1 MDHEN, CDR2 SYDVKM. V lost 5 bases, J lost 10 bases, and 12 bases lay in between. CDR3 nucleotides: TGTGCCAGCAGTCTAGGATGGAAACCCCAGCATTTT. Amino acids: CASSLGWKPQHF.

The gene calls are TRBV9 and TRBJ1-2; maybe TRBD1 (5 bases). The CDR3 extends over 15 amino acids. Germline V CDR1 and CDR2: SGDLS, YYNGEE. V lost 0 bases to trimming and J lost 2 bases, with 11 bases between them. CDR3 sequence: CASSVEGPRNYGYTF. CDR3 sequence (DNA): TGTGCCAGCAGCGTAGAGGGGCCGAGGAACTATGGCTACACCTTC.

This chain uses TRBV21-1 with TRBJ2-4; the D call in the table, TRBD1, was not verified against the DNA. TRBV21-1 counts as a pseudogene. The CDR3 loop spans 19 amino acids. The CDR3 nucleotides are TGTGCCAGCAGAGGTCTTAGGGACAGCGAATCCCTAGCCAAAAACATTCAGTACTTC. Protein sequence: CASRGLRDSESLAKNIQYF.

The rearrangement joins TRBV28 to TRBJ2-1; no reliable D call. The CDR3 extends over 15 amino acids. Trimming took 2 bases from V and 0 from J, leaving 8 bases between them. Germline V lookup: CDR1 MDHEN, CDR2 SYDVKM. Here the CDR3 reads CASSLQPSSYNEQFF. CDR3 coding DNA: TGTGCCAGCAGTTTACAACCTAGCTCCTACAATGAGCAGTTCTTC. The whole variable domain, filled in from reference TRBV28 and TRBJ2-1, reads DVKVTQSSRYLVKRTGEKVFLECVQDMDHENMFWYRQDPGLGLRLIYFSYDVKMKEKGDIPEGYSVSREKKERFSLILESASTNQTSMYLCASSLQPSSYNEQFFGPGTRLTVL.

About this clone: In the same sample, other DNA sequences code for this CDR3. The rearrangement uses TRBV5-4 and TRBJ2-2; D uncertain. Trimming left V 0 bases short and J 5 bases short, with 5 bases between. Germline CDR1 SGHNT, CDR2 YYREEE (reference sequence). There are 13 residues in the CDR3. CDR3 nucleotide sequence: TGTGCCAGCAGCTTGGTAGAGACCGGGGAGCTGTTTTTT. It encodes CASSLVETGELFF.

V and J are TRBV11-1 and TRBJ1-6, with D hard to call. V was trimmed by 6 bases and J by 8 bases, leaving 11 bases between them. The length of the CDR3 is 13 residues. Germline values: CDR1 SGHAT, CDR2 FQDESV (reference sequence). The DNA of the CDR3 is TGTGCCAGCAGGCGGTTAAGAGATTCACCCCTCCACTTT. The encoded protein is CASRRLRDSPLHF.

This sequence joins TRBV2 and TRBJ1-5; maybe TRBD1 (5 bases). The CDR3 has 16 residues. V was shortened by 6 bases and J by 6 bases, with 21 bases between the two germline ends. CDR1 and CDR2 from the germline V gene are SNHLY and FYNNEI. The CDR3 here is CASSGGDLRMGQPQHF. The CDR3 DNA reads as TGTGCCAGCAGCGGGGGGGACCTCCGAATGGGTCAGCCCCAGCATTTT.